At least ten counts were recorded for the clone carrying this T cell receptor beta chain. A library of TCRbeta sequences, prepared with unique molecular identifiers, was generated. TCRdb recomputed calls from the PCR reads with MiXCR, one row per CDR3 protein. This table has around 240,000 distinct CDR3 sequences, 7.5% to 10% appearing once. This sample is drawn from a study of T-cell reconstitution after alpha-beta-depleted transplantation in children. Germline lookup yields CDR1 SNHLY and CDR2 FYNNEI. The CDR3 contains 13 residues. V was clipped by 6 bases and J by 2 bases, with 10 bases between them.

The sample was PBMCs from the stem cell graft donor, taken from the stem cell graft. The clonotype comes from a human donor who donated a stem cell graft to a child with SCID. The chain recombines TRBV2 with TRBJ1-2; a possible D gene is TRBD1 (5 bases). The CDR3 nucleotides read TGTGCCAGCAGAGCCGGGACCAACTATGGCTACACCTTC. It encodes CASRAGTNYGYTF.